One T cell receptor (beta chain) is described in this entry. Its cognate antigen has yet to be identified. No base quality information exists; no much larger clone differs at one position. This sample is part of a study of blood T cell repertoires in COVID-19 (dated by TCRdb to the early 2020s). Describing the broader study: Collaborator samples came from the United States, Italy and Spain and covered acute and convalescent phases of COVID-19. Deeply sampled blood TCRbeta repertoires from subjects exposed to, actively infected with, or recovered from COVID-19 were included in the dataset. The samples were drawn from the first 160 participants of the ongoing ImmuneRACE study and from more than 1,000 subjects provided by 6 global collaborators. The prospective study material was composed of cDNA or gDNA derived from T cells, B-cell-depleted T cells, or PBMCs. Where HLA class I and class II types were available, the types were taken from metadata supplied by the sample provider, not from assay-based typing. The sample metadata nearly always contained a de-identified subject ID, COVID-19 status, age in years and sex. The repertoires were released in a freely available public database meant as a resource for research on the immune response to SARS-CoV-2. What the work shows at the level of the full study, not this receptor alone: Clinical and demographic metadata were provided uncurated, with the amount varying by source and participant.

The immunoSEQ Assay, a bias-controlled multiplex PCR, was used to amplify TCRbeta CDR3 regions from genomic DNA. Per the authors' processing: Within the assay, amplification of reference gene primers was used to estimate how many nucleated cells each sample contained. Sequence reads were collapsed and filtered to measure the absolute abundance of every unique TCRbeta CDR3 rearrangement. For each sample, productive Simpson clonality was calculated by taking the square root of Simpson's diversity index across productive rearrangements. This immuneACCESS table, as held by TCRdb, lists in-frame sequences with V and J called but not all clones. Of the missing ones, under half trace to an unresolved V gene in checked studies; the others have no known cause. V and J calls and clone size are those listed in that table; D and trimming were worked out from the DNA. This sample comprises about 15,000 clones, 92% of them detected only once. Jointly, the top ten make up 7.6% of the sample.

Each collaborating institution followed its own protocols to collect whole blood in K2EDTA tubes. For TCRbeta analysis, collaborators shipped samples as frozen whole blood, isolated PBMCs, or DNA extracted from either of those sample types. V is trimmed back by 0 bases and J by 3 bases, and the junction contains 7 bases that no gene match accounts for. The CDR3 holds 15 amino acids from the cysteine to the phenylalanine. Only CDR3 DNA is held: 45 bases, read in frame from base 1. From a lookup of the germline V gene (reference sequence), CDR1 and CDR2 are GTSNPN and SVGIG. The receptor's source is a human donor with active COVID-19. The donor label of this sample is uncertain. The sample was peripheral blood. The chain is encoded by TRBV30 joined to TRBJ1-2; 7 central nucleotides agree with TRBD1. The CDR3 amino acid sequence is: CAWSVMGQRYYGYTF. The DNA sequence is as follows: TGTGCCTGGAGTGTAATGGGACAGCGATACTATGGCTACACCTTC.